Each of the 11 T cell receptor beta chains below was sequenced from the same sample in a study of identical twins. TCRdb independently ran MiXCR on the 5' RACE reads; one entry per CDR3 protein. The sample gives about 660,000 distinct CDR3 sequences, 8.5% to 9% of which show up once; approximately 0.89% is in the top ten. Another study also made use of these data, one on yellow fever vaccine responses in identical twins.

Sequenced: PBMCs. The receptor source for this set is a woman between 18 and 30 years old in good health.

The sample holds a few counts of this clonotype. V usage is TRBV14 and J usage is TRBJ2-7; 9 bases map to TRBD1. Unmatched junction bases numbered 6, after V lost 4 bases and J lost 2 bases. The length of the CDR3 is 15 residues. Per the germline V gene, CDR1 is SGHDN and CDR2 is FVKESK. CDR3 sequence reads: CASSLAWTGAYEQYF. The CDR3 nucleotides are TGTGCCAGCAGCCTTGCCTGGACAGGGGCCTACGAGCAGTACTTC.

This clonotype has ten or more counts. The chain combines TRBV7-2 with TRBJ2-1, with 15 nucleotides matching TRBD2. V trimming: 5 bases; J trimming: 2 bases; junction bases outside the gene matches: 4. Germline CDR1 SGHTA, CDR2 FQGNSA. The CDR3 consists of 17 residues. The CDR3 nucleotides read TGTGCCAGCAGCCAGGGACTAGCGGGGGGAACCTACAATGAGCAGTTCTTC. This codes for CASSQGLAGGTYNEQFF.

This chain connects TRBV19 to TRBJ2-3; weak D call: TRBD2 (5 bases). Trimming removed 7 bases from V and 4 bases from J, with 15 bases in between. Germline CDR1 reads LNHDA; CDR2 reads SQIVND (reference sequence). The CDR3 consists of 14 residues. DNA for the CDR3: TGTGCCAGTAAGGCGGGCCGCTGGGCAGATACGCAGTATTTT. This codes for CASKAGRWADTQYF.

The chain uses TRBV6-1 and TRBJ2-2; TRBD1 agrees at 10 bases. CDR1 is MNHNS and CDR2 is SASEGT in the germline V gene. There are 14 residues in the CDR3. V shed 6 bases and J 6 bases; nucleotides not matched to a gene: 4. The CDR3 region is CASRRTGGAGELFF. CDR3 nucleotide sequence: TGTGCCAGCAGGCGGACAGGGGGGGCCGGGGAGCTGTTTTTT.

In its sample, this clonotype was seen a few times. This chain links TRBV11-2 with TRBJ1-4; TRBD1 might be the D (5 bases). This CDR3 region has 16 residues. The germline CDR1 and CDR2 sequences are SGHAT and FQNNGV. With 5 bases removed from V and 2 bases from J, the gap between germline ends came to 15 bases. CDR3 sequence reads: CASSLGVGGTNEKLFF. DNA for the CDR3: TGTGCCAGCAGCCTAGGGGTCGGGGGTACTAATGAAAAACTGTTTTTT.

As to this clonotype: Given a much more abundant clone one base away, this may be a read error. The chain recombines TRBV29-1 with TRBJ2-2, with D perhaps being TRBD1 or TRBD2 (5 bases each). The CDR3 extends over 15 amino acids. Germline assignment: CDR1 SQVTM and CDR2 ANQGSEA. CDR3 protein: CSVEFRGANTEELFF. The DNA of the CDR3 is TGCAGCGTTGAATTTAGGGGAGCGAACACCGAGGAGCTGTTTTTT.

The table lists this clonotype with a few counts. This sequence joins TRBV4-3 and TRBJ2-1, with 7 bases aligning to TRBD2. The CDR3 runs to 15 residues. The germline CDR1 and CDR2 sequences are LGHNA and YSLEER. The trim removed 4 bases at V and 9 bases at J, leaving 12 bases unmatched. The chain's CDR3 is CASSRRGGEGFEQFF. The CDR3 DNA reads TGCGCCAGCAGCCGGCGCGGGGGTGAAGGTTTTGAGCAGTTCTTC.

This clonotype was counted only a few times. This chain connects TRBV20-1 to TRBJ2-7, with 11 bases identical to TRBD2. Germline V CDR1 and CDR2: DFQATT, SNEGSKA (reference sequence). V was clipped by 4 bases and J by 2 bases; unmatched bases: 4. The CDR3 is 14 residues long. The CDR3 nucleotides are TGCAGTGCTACTCTAGCGGGGGGAACCTACGAGCAGTACTTC. Amino acids: CSATLAGGTYEQYF.

In its sample, this clonotype was seen a few times. The chain recombines TRBV6-1 with TRBJ2-3; D tentatively reads TRBD1 or TRBD2 (7 bases each). Trimming left V 7 bases short and J 1 base short, with 15 bases between. There are 15 residues in the CDR3. The germline CDR1 and CDR2 sequences are MNHNS and SASEGT. CDR3 in DNA: TGTGCCAGCACCAAGGGAGGGGGCGGCACAGATACGCAGTATTTT. Its protein product is CASTKGGGGTDTQYF.

At least ten counts were recorded for this clonotype. V is TRBV5-1 and J is TRBJ2-2; TRBD2 matches 11 bases. V lost 4 bases, J lost 1 base, and 3 bases stayed unmatched. CDR1 SGHRS and CDR2 YFSETQ come from the germline V gene. The CDR3 has 16 residues. The CDR3 bases are TGCGCCAGCAGCATCCTAGCGGGAGGGAACACCGGGGAGCTGTTTTTT. Translation gives CASSILAGGNTGELFF.

V is TRBV11-2 and J is TRBJ2-2; 10 nucleotides line up with TRBD2. V gave up 5 bases and J gave up 4 bases; unmatched junction bases: 7. The CDR3 is made up of 16 amino acids. Germline CDR1 reads SGHAT; CDR2 reads FQNNGV. The CDR3 nucleotides are TGTGCCAGCAGCATAACTAGCGGGGTGTTCACCGGGGAGCTGTTTTTT. Its translation: CASSITSGVFTGELFF.